The following is a T cell receptor beta chain sequence with its context. As yet, its antigen is unknown. This entry belongs to a study of response to subunit inactivated influenza vaccine. One entry per CDR3 protein, called by TCRdb with MiXCR from the RT-PCR reads. The table lists under 800,000 distinct CDR3 sequences, approximately 15% of them singletons. Overall study findings and caveats: Each seasonal influenza vaccination, the authors suggested, recruits few new T cells.

CDR3 length equals 12 residues. Trimming removed 4 bases from V and 8 bases from J, with 11 bases in between. Sequences were derived from PBMCs from blood, sampled around two weeks before vaccination. The V and J genes are TRBV12-3 or TRBV12-4 and TRBJ1-2; no reliable D call. The receptor was isolated from a man aged 50-59 years who received an inactivated influenza vaccine. This CDR3 reads CASSSDEMGYTF. The CDR3 DNA reads TGTGCCAGCAGTTCGGACGAGATGGGCTACACCTTC.